Listed here is a single T cell receptor beta chain. Its cognate antigen is unknown. Germline V gives CDR1 MNHNS, CDR2 SASEGT. J lost 2 bases, V lost 1 base, and 7 bases had no gene match. The CDR3 extends over 18 amino acids. Using immunoSEQ multiplex PCR, the repertoire was profiled, and TCRdb retains in-frame clones only, with some absent. The sample includes about 360,000 clones, roughly 85% of them seen just once. The study drew the donors from its roughly 110-subject validation cohort, separate from the roughly 700-subject first cohort. This sample stems from a study of cytomegalovirus exposure and HLA in healthy donors. About the research overall: A subsequent analysis reported that the roughly 120 validation repertoires were produced on the same platform that had also been used for the roughly 670 first-cohort repertoires. General study points: TCR clusters originating in the first cohort tended to co-occur in the 120 validation repertoires, according to a later analysis. Among TCR beta chains, those listed as cytomegalovirus-associated numbered more than 150.

Sequencing was performed on PBMCs. The clonotype comes from a young woman in good health and CMV-seronegative. The chain links TRBV6-1 to TRBJ2-7, with TRBD2 matching 14 bases. The CDR3 DNA sequence: TGTGCCAGCAGTGAAGTGAACCCGGGACTAGCGGGAGCCTACGAGCAGTACTTC. Encoded protein: CASSEVNPGLAGAYEQYF.